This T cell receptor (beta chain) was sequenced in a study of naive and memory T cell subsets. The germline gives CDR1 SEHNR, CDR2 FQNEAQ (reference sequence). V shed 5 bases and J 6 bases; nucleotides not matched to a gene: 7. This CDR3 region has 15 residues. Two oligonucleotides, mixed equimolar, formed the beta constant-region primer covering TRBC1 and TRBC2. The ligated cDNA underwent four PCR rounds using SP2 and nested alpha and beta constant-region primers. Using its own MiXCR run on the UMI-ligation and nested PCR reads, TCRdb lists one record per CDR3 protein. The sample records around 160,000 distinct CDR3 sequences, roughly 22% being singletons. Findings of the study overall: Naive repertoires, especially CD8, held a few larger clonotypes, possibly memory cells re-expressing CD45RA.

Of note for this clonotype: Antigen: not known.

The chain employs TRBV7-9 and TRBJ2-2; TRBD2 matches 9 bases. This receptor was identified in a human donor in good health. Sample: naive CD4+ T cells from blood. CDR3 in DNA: TGTGCCAGCAGCCGAGAGGTAGCGGGAGCCGGGGAGCTGTTTTTT. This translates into CASSREVAGAGELFF.